The 7 T cell receptor beta chains below all came from one sample that was sequenced in a study of cytomegalovirus exposure and HLA in healthy donors. The PCR contained 60 Vbeta and 13 Jbeta primers. TCRdb's table, derived via immunoSEQ multiplex PCR, lists solely in-frame clones and lacks some. The table lists approximately 190,000 clones, about four fifths of them singletons. What was sequenced was PBMCs. The receptors come from a woman between 18 and 29 years old in good health and CMV-seronegative.

CDR3 sequence: CASSFGVGNTIYF. DNA of the CDR3: TGTGCCAGCAGCTTCGGGGTAGGAAACACCATATATTTT. This sequence joins TRBV5-6 and TRBJ1-3; D unresolved. Per the germline V gene, CDR1 is SGHDT and CDR2 is YYEEEE. V lost 2 bases to trimming and J lost 4 bases, with 7 bases between them. The CDR3 sequence is 13 residues long.

The chain uses TRBV4-3 and TRBJ2-5; TRBD2 matches at 8 bases. CDR3 length: 18 residues. J lost 2 bases, V lost 0 bases, and 11 bases had no gene match. Germline CDR1 reads LGHNA; CDR2 reads YSLEER. CDR3 nucleotides: TGCGCCAGCAGCCAAGAGGGGTCGGCGGGGGGCGGGCAAGAGACCCAGTACTTC. This translates into CASSQEGSAGGGQETQYF.

This sequence joins TRBV29-1 and TRBJ1-1; possibly TRBD1 for D (5 bases). The V end was cut by 6 bases, the J end by 1 base, with 12 bases between. From germline, CDR1 is SQVTM and CDR2 ANQGSEA. This CDR3 comprises 13 residues. CDR3 DNA sequence: TGCAGCGTCGTGGACACCTGGAACACTGAAGCTTTCTTT. Translation gives CSVVDTWNTEAFF.

The chain carries TRBV7-8 and TRBJ2-1, with 10 bases matching TRBD2. This CDR3 has 17 residues. V lost 1 base and J lost 7; bases outside the gene matches: 10. Germline assignment: CDR1 SGHVS and CDR2 FQNEAQ. In DNA, the CDR3 is TGTGCCAGCAGCTTAGAAGATCCTAGCGGGAGTGGAAATGAGCAGTTCTTC. It specifies CASSLEDPSGSGNEQFF. The variable domain in full, with the rest retrieved from reference TRBV7-8 and TRBJ2-1, is GAGVSQSPRYKVAKRGQDVALRCDPISGHVSLFWYQQALGQGPEFLTYFQNEAQLDKSGLPSDRFFAERPEGSVSTLKIQRTQQEDSAVYLCASSLEDPSGSGNEQFFGPGTRLTVL.

This clone was found a few times. The chain recombines TRBV6-6 with TRBJ1-5; D not resolved. CDR3 length equals 12 residues. Trimming cost V 5 bases and J 3 bases, with 5 bases left between them. Looked up from germline, CDR1 is MNHNY and CDR2 is SVGAGI (reference sequence). The CDR3: CASSQNNQPQHF. As DNA, the CDR3 is TGTGCCAGCAGTCAGAACAATCAGCCCCAGCATTTT.

V and J are TRBV30 and TRBJ2-5, with TRBD1 matching over 11 bases. V was clipped by 0 bases and J by 3 bases; unmatched bases: 3. The CDR3 totals 15 residues. Germline V gene lookup returns CDR1 GTSNPN and CDR2 SVGIG (reference sequence). The CDR3 loop reads CAWSVGTGGKETQYF. CDR3 sequence (DNA): TGTGCCTGGAGTGTAGGGACAGGGGGAAAAGAGACCCAGTACTTC.

The chain has TRBV2 and TRBJ2-7; TRBD2 matches at 8 bases. V was pared by 7 bases and J by 3 bases, with 11 bases of the junction left unmatched. From germline, CDR1 is SNHLY and CDR2 FYNNEI. The CDR3 consists of 15 residues. CDR3 in amino acids: CASTGGVAGLYEQYF. CDR3 DNA sequence: TGTGCCAGCACCGGGGGGGTAGCGGGCCTCTACGAGCAGTACTTC.